A selection of T cell receptor beta chains follows, all from one sample in a study of blood T cell repertoires in COVID-19. The data were produced by immunoSEQ multiplex PCR, yet TCRdb's version contains in-frame clones alone and is incomplete. The sample contains around 120,000 clones, roughly 79% of which appear only once. The specimen sequenced was peripheral blood. The receptor source for this set is a man between 65 and 80 years old with acute or convalescent COVID-19. Both conserved end residues are part of each CDR3. The D gene is left open where the match is weak. Part of the rows lack a size; the others show once, few, many or a class for expanded clones.

J gene: TRBJ1-6; clone size: -; V gene: TRBV7-8; D gene: -; CDR3 DNA: TGTGCCAGCAGCTTAGAGATAGCCTCCTATAATTCACCCCTCCACTTT; CDR3 protein: CASSLEIASYNSPLHF
J gene: TRBJ2-1; clone size: -; V gene: TRBV19; D gene: -; CDR3 DNA: TGTGCCAGTAGTACGAACAGGTACAATGAGCAGTTCTTC; CDR3 protein: CASSTNRYNEQFF
J gene: TRBJ1-2; clone size: -; V gene: TRBV7-2; D gene: -; CDR3 DNA: TGTGCCAGCAGCTTACCAACAGGAACCTCCTATGGCTACACCTTC; CDR3 protein: CASSLPTGTSYGYTF
J gene: TRBJ1-6; clone size: -; V gene: TRBV5-6; D gene: TRBD1; CDR3 DNA: TGTGCCAGCAGCTTGATACAGGGGAAGGATTCACCCCTCCACTTT; CDR3 protein: CASSLIQGKDSPLHF
J gene: TRBJ2-1; clone size: -; V gene: TRBV30; D gene: TRBD2; CDR3 DNA: TGTGCCGGAAGCGGGGGGCCTTACAATGAGCAGTTCTTC; CDR3 protein: CAGSGGPYNEQFF
J gene: TRBJ2-7; clone size: -; V gene: TRBV15; D gene: TRBD1; CDR3 DNA: TGTGCCACCAGCAGAAGTGACCGGGACAGCTCCTACGAGCAGTACTTC; CDR3 protein: CATSRSDRDSSYEQYF
J gene: TRBJ2-3; clone size: -; V gene: TRBV18; D gene: -; CDR3 DNA: TGTGCCAGCTCACGACCCGAACAAGATACGCAGTATTTT; CDR3 protein: CASSRPEQDTQYF
J gene: TRBJ2-1; clone size: -; V gene: TRBV6-5; D gene: TRBD1; CDR3 DNA: TGTGCCAGCAGTCAACAGGGGTATGGCAATGAGCAGTTCTTC; CDR3 protein: CASSQQGYGNEQFF
J gene: TRBJ1-2; clone size: -; V gene: TRBV6-6; D gene: -; CDR3 DNA: TGTGCCAGCGGGCCGGAGGTTCCCTATGGCTACACCTTC; CDR3 protein: CASGPEVPYGYTF
J gene: TRBJ2-7; clone size: -; V gene: TRBV7-2; D gene: TRBD1; CDR3 DNA: TGTGCCAGCAGCCCCCGGACAGGCTACGAGCAGTACTTC; CDR3 protein: CASSPRTGYEQYF
J gene: TRBJ2-5; clone size: -; V gene: TRBV4-1; D gene: -; CDR3 DNA: TGCGCCAGCAGCATGACCCGGGACACAAAAGAGACCCAGTACTTC; CDR3 protein: CASSMTRDTKETQYF
J gene: TRBJ1-2; clone size: -; V gene: TRBV10-3; D gene: -; CDR3 DNA: TGTGCCATCGAGTCGCGGGCTAACTATGGCTACACCTTC; CDR3 protein: CAIESRANYGYTF
J gene: TRBJ1-2; clone size: once; V gene: TRBV3-1/TRBV3-2; D gene: -; CDR3 DNA: TGTGCCAGCAGCCAAGAAGCGGCAGCCGCGTGGCGAGGCTACACCTTC; CDR3 protein: CASSQEAAAAWRGYTF
J gene: TRBJ1-2; clone size: -; V gene: TRBV30; D gene: TRBD1; CDR3 DNA: TGTGCCTGGAGCCCCGGACAGGTCTATGGCTACACCTTC; CDR3 protein: CAWSPGQVYGYTF
J gene: TRBJ1-1; clone size: once; V gene: TRBV6-5; D gene: -; CDR3 DNA: TGTGCCAGCAGTTACCCCAGGGCGGCTTTCTTT; CDR3 protein: CASSYPRAAFF
J gene: TRBJ1-3; clone size: -; V gene: TRBV7-2; D gene: TRBD1; CDR3 DNA: TGTGCCAGCACCCCGACAGGGGGAAACACCATATATTTT; CDR3 protein: CASTPTGGNTIYF
J gene: TRBJ1-1; clone size: -; V gene: TRBV19; D gene: -; CDR3 DNA: TGTGCCAGTACCCCTTCCGCACGGACTGAAGCTTTCTTT; CDR3 protein: CASTPSARTEAFF
J gene: TRBJ1-6; clone size: -; V gene: TRBV9; D gene: TRBD1; CDR3 DNA: TGTGCCAGCAGCGTCCAGATGACAGGGAGACCCCTCCACTTT; CDR3 protein: CASSVQMTGRPLHF
J gene: TRBJ1-4; clone size: -; V gene: TRBV5-5; D gene: TRBD1; CDR3 DNA: TGTGCCAGCAGTCAGGGGGCTGCAAAAGAAAAACTGTTTTTT; CDR3 protein: CASSQGAAKEKLFF
J gene: TRBJ1-4; clone size: -; V gene: TRBV6-1; D gene: -; CDR3 DNA: TGTGCCAGCAGTGACCGACATGACGAAAAACTGTTTTTT; CDR3 protein: CASSDRHDEKLFF
J gene: TRBJ1-2; clone size: -; V gene: TRBV5-6; D gene: TRBD1; CDR3 DNA: TGTGCCAGCAGCTTGCTGAGGGGGCTGCACTATGGCTACACCTTC; CDR3 protein: CASSLLRGLHYGYTF
J gene: TRBJ2-5; clone size: -; V gene: TRBV7-3; D gene: TRBD2; CDR3 DNA: TGTGCCAGCAGCAGAATTAGCGGGGGGGAAGAGACCCAGTACTTC; CDR3 protein: CASSRISGGEETQYF
J gene: TRBJ2-1; clone size: -; V gene: TRBV5-6; D gene: TRBD1; CDR3 DNA: TGTGCCAGCAGCTTAGAGGGGACAGGGTGGTACAATGAGCAGTTCTTC; CDR3 protein: CASSLEGTGWYNEQFF
J gene: TRBJ2-7; clone size: -; V gene: TRBV7-2; D gene: TRBD2; CDR3 DNA: TGTGCCAGCAGCTTAGTTCCGGGAGGTTCGGGACTAGCGACCTACGAGCAGTACTTC; CDR3 protein: CASSLVPGGSGLATYEQYF
J gene: TRBJ2-7; clone size: few; V gene: TRBV10-3; D gene: TRBD1; CDR3 DNA: TGTGCCATCAGTGAGTCAAAACAGGGGCGCTCCTACGAGCAGTACTTC; CDR3 protein: CAISESKQGRSYEQYF
J gene: TRBJ1-6; clone size: many; V gene: TRBV5-1; D gene: -; CDR3 DNA: TGCGCCAGCAGCTTACAGGGTCTAGTAAATTCACCCCTCCACTTT; CDR3 protein: CASSLQGLVNSPLHF
J gene: TRBJ1-5; clone size: -; V gene: TRBV19; D gene: TRBD1; CDR3 DNA: TGTGCCAGTAGACCGAAAGGGGGCGTCAGCAATCAGCCCCAGCATTTT; CDR3 protein: CASRPKGGVSNQPQHF
J gene: TRBJ1-3; clone size: -; V gene: TRBV5-1; D gene: -; CDR3 DNA: TGCGCCAGCAGCTTACCAGAAAACACCATATATTTT; CDR3 protein: CASSLPENTIYF
J gene: TRBJ1-2; clone size: -; V gene: TRBV24-1; D gene: -; CDR3 DNA: TGTGCCACCAGTGATTTGAGGGGGGGCGGTGGTGGCTACACCTTC; CDR3 protein: CATSDLRGGGGGYTF
J gene: TRBJ2-2; clone size: -; V gene: TRBV18; D gene: -; CDR3 DNA: TGTGCCAGCTCACCACTGTCGGGGGGCACGAACACCGGGGAGCTGTTTTTT; CDR3 protein: CASSPLSGGTNTGELFF
J gene: TRBJ1-1; clone size: -; V gene: TRBV7-2; D gene: -; CDR3 DNA: TGTGCCAGCAGCTTGGCAGTAAGTGAAGCTTTCTTT; CDR3 protein: CASSLAVSEAFF
J gene: TRBJ1-6; clone size: -; V gene: TRBV4-1; D gene: -; CDR3 DNA: TGCGCCAGCAGCCCCTCGACCCTGGGGGCCAATAATTCACCCCTCCACTTT; CDR3 protein: CASSPSTLGANNSPLHF
J gene: TRBJ2-7; clone size: -; V gene: TRBV6-5; D gene: -; CDR3 DNA: TGTGCCAGCAGTTACTCTCGGTTCGGTAGTACCTACGAGCAGTACTTC; CDR3 protein: CASSYSRFGSTYEQYF
J gene: TRBJ1-1; clone size: -; V gene: TRBV3-1/TRBV3-2; D gene: TRBD1; CDR3 DNA: TGTGCCAGCACCCAATCGACAGGGGGCACTGAAGCTTTCTTT; CDR3 protein: CASTQSTGGTEAFF
J gene: TRBJ1-1; clone size: -; V gene: TRBV7-9; D gene: -; CDR3 DNA: TGTGCCAGCAGTCGCGCCCTGAACACTGAAGCTTTCTTT; CDR3 protein: CASSRALNTEAFF
J gene: TRBJ1-1; clone size: -; V gene: TRBV29-1; D gene: -; CDR3 DNA: TGCAGCGCTGACAGGTTCAACACTGAAGCTTTCTTT; CDR3 protein: CSADRFNTEAFF
J gene: TRBJ1-2; clone size: -; V gene: TRBV11-2; D gene: TRBD1; CDR3 DNA: TGTGCCAGCAGCTTAGTCCCGGACAGGGGGTCCTATGGCTACACCTTC; CDR3 protein: CASSLVPDRGSYGYTF
J gene: TRBJ1-5; clone size: few; V gene: TRBV2; D gene: TRBD1; CDR3 DNA: TGTGCCAGCAGGTGGGACAGGGGGCTTGGACAGCCCCAGCATTTT; CDR3 protein: CASRWDRGLGQPQHF
J gene: TRBJ2-2; clone size: -; V gene: TRBV11-1; D gene: TRBD1; CDR3 DNA: TGTGCCAGCAGCTTCGGACAGGGGGCTAGCGGGGAGCTGTTTTTT; CDR3 protein: CASSFGQGASGELFF
J gene: TRBJ2-7; clone size: -; V gene: TRBV4-1; D gene: -; CDR3 DNA: TGCGCCAGCGTCACGAGTCTGGTTGGTAAGCACGAGCAGTACTTC; CDR3 protein: CASVTSLVGKHEQYF
J gene: TRBJ1-2; clone size: -; V gene: TRBV6-1; D gene: TRBD1; CDR3 DNA: TGTGCCAGCAGTGATCCGGGACAGGGGGCTTGGGGCTACACCTTC; CDR3 protein: CASSDPGQGAWGYTF
J gene: TRBJ2-3; clone size: -; V gene: TRBV5-1; D gene: TRBD2; CDR3 DNA: TGCGCCAGCAGCTTGGCCGAGCGGGGAGGCACAGATACGCAGTATTTT; CDR3 protein: CASSLAERGGTDTQYF
J gene: TRBJ2-7; clone size: few; V gene: TRBV29-1; D gene: TRBD1; CDR3 DNA: TGCAGCGTGGGGGATCGACAGGGTAGAACCGAGCAGTACTTC; CDR3 protein: CSVGDRQGRTEQYF
J gene: TRBJ1-2; clone size: -; V gene: TRBV6-2/TRBV6-3; D gene: TRBD1; CDR3 DNA: TGTGCCAGCAGTCGCGGGACAGGCGCCTATGGCTACACCTTC; CDR3 protein: CASSRGTGAYGYTF
J gene: TRBJ1-5; clone size: -; V gene: TRBV6-7; D gene: -; CDR3 DNA: TGTGCCAGCATCACAAAGGAGGCGGGGGTGAGTTGTCAGCCCCAGCATTTT; CDR3 protein: CASITKEAGVSCQPQHF
J gene: TRBJ1-5; clone size: -; V gene: TRBV4-1; D gene: TRBD1; CDR3 DNA: TGCGCCAGCAGGCCCGAAATTCAGGGGGGATATCAGCCCCAGCATTTT; CDR3 protein: CASRPEIQGGYQPQHF
J gene: TRBJ2-2; clone size: few; V gene: TRBV4-1; D gene: TRBD1; CDR3 DNA: TGCGCCAGCAGCCTACTACAGGGGACCGGGGAGCTGTTTTTT; CDR3 protein: CASSLLQGTGELFF
J gene: TRBJ1-3; clone size: -; V gene: TRBV5-6; D gene: -; CDR3 DNA: TGTGCCAGCAGCGTAACAGGGTTTTCTGGAAACACCATATATTTT; CDR3 protein: CASSVTGFSGNTIYF
J gene: TRBJ1-3; clone size: few; V gene: TRBV5-5; D gene: -; CDR3 DNA: TGTGCCAGCAGCCGAGAGGGCGAATACTCTGGAAACACCATATATTTT; CDR3 protein: CASSREGEYSGNTIYF
J gene: TRBJ1-4; clone size: -; V gene: TRBV5-1; D gene: TRBD1; CDR3 DNA: TGCGCCAGCAGCCCGACAGGGGAACAGAGTGAAAAACTGTTTTTT; CDR3 protein: CASSPTGEQSEKLFF
J gene: TRBJ1-3; clone size: -; V gene: TRBV10-3; D gene: -; CDR3 DNA: TGTGCCATCAGTGGAGGGACTCAAAGCCGAAACACCATATATTTT; CDR3 protein: CAISGGTQSRNTIYF
J gene: TRBJ2-2; clone size: -; V gene: TRBV10-3; D gene: TRBD2; CDR3 DNA: TGTGCCATCAGTGCGGGGTGGGGGGGGAACACCGGGGAGCTGTTTTTT; CDR3 protein: CAISAGWGGNTGELFF
J gene: TRBJ2-5; clone size: -; V gene: TRBV7-9; D gene: TRBD1; CDR3 DNA: TGTGCCAGCATCCACAGGGGCGGGGAGACCCAGTACTTC; CDR3 protein: CASIHRGGETQYF
J gene: TRBJ2-7; clone size: -; V gene: TRBV11-1; D gene: TRBD1; CDR3 DNA: TGTGCCAGCAGTTCTCCATTTGGACAGGGGGGATACGAGCAGTACTTC; CDR3 protein: CASSSPFGQGGYEQYF
J gene: TRBJ1-2; clone size: -; V gene: TRBV5-8; D gene: TRBD1; CDR3 DNA: TGTGCCAACAGACAGGGAAGCTATGGCTACACCTTC; CDR3 protein: CANRQGSYGYTF
J gene: TRBJ2-1; clone size: -; V gene: TRBV5-1; D gene: -; CDR3 DNA: TGCGCCAGCAAGCGCGAGGGGGATGAGCAGTTCTTC; CDR3 protein: CASKREGDEQFF
J gene: TRBJ2-5; clone size: -; V gene: TRBV25-1; D gene: -; CDR3 DNA: TGTGCCAGCAGTGACCCCGGCAGGGGAGAGACCCAGTACTTC; CDR3 protein: CASSDPGRGETQYF